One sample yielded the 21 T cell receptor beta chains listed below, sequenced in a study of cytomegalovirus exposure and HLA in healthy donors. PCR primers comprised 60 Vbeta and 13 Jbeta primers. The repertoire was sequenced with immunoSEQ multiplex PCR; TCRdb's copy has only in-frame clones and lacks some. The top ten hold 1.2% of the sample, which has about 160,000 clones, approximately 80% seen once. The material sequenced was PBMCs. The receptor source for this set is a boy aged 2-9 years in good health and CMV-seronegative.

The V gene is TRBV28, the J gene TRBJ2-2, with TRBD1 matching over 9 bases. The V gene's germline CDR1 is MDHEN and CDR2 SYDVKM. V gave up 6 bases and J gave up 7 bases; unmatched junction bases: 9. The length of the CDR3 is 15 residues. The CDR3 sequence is CASSSGQGFGGELFF. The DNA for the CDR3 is TGTGCCAGCAGCTCGGGACAGGGATTTGGCGGGGAGCTGTTTTTT.

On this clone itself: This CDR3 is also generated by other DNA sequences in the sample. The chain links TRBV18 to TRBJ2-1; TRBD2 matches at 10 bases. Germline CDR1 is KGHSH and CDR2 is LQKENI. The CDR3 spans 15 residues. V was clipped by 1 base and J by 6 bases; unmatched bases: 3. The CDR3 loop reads CASSPLAGGGNEQFF. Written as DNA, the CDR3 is TGTGCCAGCTCACCACTAGCGGGAGGAGGCAATGAGCAGTTCTTC.

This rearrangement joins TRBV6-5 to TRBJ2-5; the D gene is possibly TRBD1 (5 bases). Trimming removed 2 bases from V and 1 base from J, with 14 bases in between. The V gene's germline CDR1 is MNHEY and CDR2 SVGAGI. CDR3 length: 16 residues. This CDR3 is CASSYGHSQSQETQYF. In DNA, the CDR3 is TGTGCCAGCAGTTACGGACACTCACAGTCCCAAGAGACCCAGTACTTC.

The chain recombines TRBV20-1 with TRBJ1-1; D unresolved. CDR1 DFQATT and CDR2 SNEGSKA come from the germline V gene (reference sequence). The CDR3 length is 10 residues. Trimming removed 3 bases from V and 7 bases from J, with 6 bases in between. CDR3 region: CSARRDEAFF. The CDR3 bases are TGCAGTGCTAGGAGAGATGAAGCTTTCTTT.

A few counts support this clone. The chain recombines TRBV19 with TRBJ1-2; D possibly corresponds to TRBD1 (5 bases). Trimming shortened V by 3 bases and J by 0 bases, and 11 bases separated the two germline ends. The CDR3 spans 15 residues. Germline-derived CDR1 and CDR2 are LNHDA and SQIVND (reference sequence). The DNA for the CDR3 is TGTGCCAGTAGTATGACACAGGCTGCTAACTATGGCTACACCTTC. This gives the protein CASSMTQAANYGYTF.

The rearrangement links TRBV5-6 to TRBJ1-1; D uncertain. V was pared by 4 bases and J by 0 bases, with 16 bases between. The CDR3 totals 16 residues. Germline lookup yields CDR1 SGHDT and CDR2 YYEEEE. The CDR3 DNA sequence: TGTGCCAGCAGCCCTAGAGGAGGGCCCATGAACACTGAAGCTTTCTTT. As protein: CASSPRGGPMNTEAFF.

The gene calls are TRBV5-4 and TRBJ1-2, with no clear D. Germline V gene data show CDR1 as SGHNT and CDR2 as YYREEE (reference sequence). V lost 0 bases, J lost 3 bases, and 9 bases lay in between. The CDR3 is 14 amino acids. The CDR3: CASSLGDTYYGYTF. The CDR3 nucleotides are TGTGCCAGCAGCTTGGGCGACACATACTATGGCTACACCTTC. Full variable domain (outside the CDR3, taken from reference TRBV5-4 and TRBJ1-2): ETGVTQSPTHLIKTRGQQVTLRCSSQSGHNTVSWYQQALGQGPQFIFQYYREEENGRGNFPPRFSGLQFPNYSSELNVNALELDDSALYLCASSLGDTYYGYTFGSGTRLTVV.

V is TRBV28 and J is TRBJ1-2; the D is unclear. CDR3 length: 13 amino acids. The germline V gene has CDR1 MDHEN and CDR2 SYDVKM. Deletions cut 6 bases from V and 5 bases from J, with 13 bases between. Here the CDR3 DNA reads TGTGCCAGCAGGGTCCCGCTAGAGTATGGCTACACCTTC. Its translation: CASRVPLEYGYTF.

The DNA for the CDR3 is TGTGCCAGCAGCGCAACAGGGAACACTGAAGCTTTCTTT. Residues: CASSATGNTEAFF. This rearrangement joins TRBV9 to TRBJ1-1; possible D gene TRBD1, 5 bases. Trimming stripped 3 bases from V and 1 base from J, with 7 bases between. Germline V gene data show CDR1 as SGDLS and CDR2 as YYNGEE. The CDR3 loop spans 13 amino acids.

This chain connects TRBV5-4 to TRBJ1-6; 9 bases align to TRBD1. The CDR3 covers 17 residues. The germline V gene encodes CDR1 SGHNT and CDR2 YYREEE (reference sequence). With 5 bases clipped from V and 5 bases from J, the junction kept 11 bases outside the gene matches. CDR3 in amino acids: CASRQGKDRGNNSPLHF. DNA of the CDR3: TGTGCCAGCAGACAGGGCAAGGACAGGGGAAATAATTCACCCCTCCACTTT.

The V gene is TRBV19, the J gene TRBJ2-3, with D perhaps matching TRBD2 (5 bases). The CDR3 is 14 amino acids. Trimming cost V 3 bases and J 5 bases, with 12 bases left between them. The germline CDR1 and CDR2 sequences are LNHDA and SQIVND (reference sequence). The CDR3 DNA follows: TGTGCCAGTAGTATCCGGGGAGTCGGAGATACGCAGTATTTT. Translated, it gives CASSIRGVGDTQYF.

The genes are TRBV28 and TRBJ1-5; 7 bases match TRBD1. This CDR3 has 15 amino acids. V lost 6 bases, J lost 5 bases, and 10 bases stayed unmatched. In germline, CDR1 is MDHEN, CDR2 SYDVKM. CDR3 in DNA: TGTGCCAGCAGCGCCCCGACAGGGAGCGATCAGCCCCAGCATTTT. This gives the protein CASSAPTGSDQPQHF.

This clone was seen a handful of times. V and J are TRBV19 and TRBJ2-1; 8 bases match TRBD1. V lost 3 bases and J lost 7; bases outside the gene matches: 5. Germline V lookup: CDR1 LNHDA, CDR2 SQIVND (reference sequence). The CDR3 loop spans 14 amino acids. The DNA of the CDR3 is TGTGCCAGTAGTATCGAGGACAGGGTTAATGAGCAGTTCTTC. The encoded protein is CASSIEDRVNEQFF.

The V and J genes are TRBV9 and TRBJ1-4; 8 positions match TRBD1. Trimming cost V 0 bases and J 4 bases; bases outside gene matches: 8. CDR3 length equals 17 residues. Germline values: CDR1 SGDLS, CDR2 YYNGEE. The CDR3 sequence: CASSVGRGQALNEKLFF. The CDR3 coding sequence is TGTGCCAGCAGCGTAGGAAGGGGACAGGCCCTTAATGAAAAACTGTTTTTT.

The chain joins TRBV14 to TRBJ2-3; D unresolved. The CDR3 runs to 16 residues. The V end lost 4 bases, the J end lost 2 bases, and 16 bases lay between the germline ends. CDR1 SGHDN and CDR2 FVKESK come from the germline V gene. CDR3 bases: TGTGCCAGCAGCCGAAGTATTAGAGCATCCACAGATACGCAGTATTTT. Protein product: CASSRSIRASTDTQYF.

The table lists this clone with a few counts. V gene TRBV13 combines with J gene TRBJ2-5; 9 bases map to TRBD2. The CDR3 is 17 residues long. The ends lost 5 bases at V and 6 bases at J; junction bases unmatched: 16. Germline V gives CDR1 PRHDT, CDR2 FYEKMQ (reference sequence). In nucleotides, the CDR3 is TGTGCCAGCAGCCTTTCGGGGCCTAGCGGGGTCGGGAAGACCCAGTACTTC. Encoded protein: CASSLSGPSGVGKTQYF.

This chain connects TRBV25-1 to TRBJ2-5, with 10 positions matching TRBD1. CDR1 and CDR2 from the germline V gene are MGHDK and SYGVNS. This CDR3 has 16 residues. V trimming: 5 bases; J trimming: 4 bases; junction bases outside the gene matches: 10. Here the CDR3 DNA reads TGTGCCAGCAGTACCGACAGGGGGCAGGGGGGAGAGACCCAGTACTTC. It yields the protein CASSTDRGQGGETQYF.

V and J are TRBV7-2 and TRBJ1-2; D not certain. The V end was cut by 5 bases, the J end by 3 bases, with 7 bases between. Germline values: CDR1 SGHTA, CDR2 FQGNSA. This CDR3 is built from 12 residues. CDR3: CASSQDHYGYTF. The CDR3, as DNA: TGTGCCAGCAGCCAGGATCACTATGGCTACACCTTC. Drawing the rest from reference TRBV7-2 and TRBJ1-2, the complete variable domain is GAGVSQSPSNKVTEKGKDVELRCDPISGHTALYWYRQSLGQGLEFLIYFQGNSAPDKSGLPSDRFSAERTGGSVSTLTIQRTQQEDSAVYLCASSQDHYGYTFGSGTRLTVV.

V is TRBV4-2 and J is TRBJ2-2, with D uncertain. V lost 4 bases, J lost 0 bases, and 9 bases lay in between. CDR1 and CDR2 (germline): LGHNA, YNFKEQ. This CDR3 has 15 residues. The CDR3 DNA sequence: TGTGCCAGCAGCCTGACTGTGACGAACACCGGGGAGCTGTTTTTT. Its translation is CASSLTVTNTGELFF.

The DNA of the CDR3 is TGTGCCAGCAGTGACCCCACCGTTAAGAGTGGCTACACCTTC. This sequence encodes CASSDPTVKSGYTF. The chain is built from TRBV25-1 and TRBJ1-2; unclear D gene. Germline V gene data show CDR1 as MGHDK and CDR2 as SYGVNS. Trimming removed 3 bases from V and 7 bases from J, with 15 bases in between. The CDR3 totals 14 residues.

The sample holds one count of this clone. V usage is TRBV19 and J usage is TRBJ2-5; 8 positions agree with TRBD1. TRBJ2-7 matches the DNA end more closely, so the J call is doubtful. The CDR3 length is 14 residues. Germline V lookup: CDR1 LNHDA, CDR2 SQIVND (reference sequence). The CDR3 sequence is CASSETGVRGEQYF. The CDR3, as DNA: TGTGCCAGTAGTGAGACAGGGGTAAGGGGCGAGCAGTACTTC.